The 14 T cell receptor beta chains in this list originate from one sample, sequenced in a study of ipilimumab plus nivolumab after autologous stem cell transplantation. The table came from immunoSEQ multiplex PCR; TCRdb's copy has only in-frame clones and leaves some out. The sample carries 20,000 to 30,000 clones, more than 70% recorded once. Sequences were derived from PBMCs, sampled in a trial of ipilimumab plus nivolumab as post-transplant consolidation. These receptors all come from a male donor with diffuse large B-cell lymphoma.

V and J are TRBV6-5 and TRBJ2-2; 8 nucleotides line up with TRBD1. Per germline, CDR1 MNHEY and CDR2 SVGAGI. The J segment lost 0 bases and the V segment lost 7 bases, leaving 4 bases of the junction unmatched. The CDR3 contains 15 residues. CDR3 sequence: CASKTQGANTGELFF. DNA of the CDR3: TGTGCCAGCAAAACACAGGGGGCGAACACCGGGGAGCTGTTTTTT.

The chain couples TRBV7-2 to TRBJ2-5, with D tentatively TRBD2 (7 bases). The germline gives CDR1 SGHTA, CDR2 FQGNSA. This CDR3 is 15 amino acids long. The germline V and J ends were trimmed by 3 bases and 5 bases, with 16 bases remaining between them. The CDR3 region is CASSFVGGAAETQYF. CDR3 in DNA: TGTGCCAGCAGCTTCGTGGGGGGGGCCGCTGAGACCCAGTACTTC.

This clone was counted between two and nine times. The V and J genes are TRBV7-9 and TRBJ2-3; D remains unclear. From germline, CDR1 is SEHNR and CDR2 FQNEAQ (reference sequence). V was shortened by 2 bases and J by 2 bases, with 11 bases between the two germline ends. This CDR3 comprises 15 residues. This chain's CDR3 is CASSLRAAHTDTQYF. The CDR3 DNA reads TGTGCCAGCAGCTTAAGGGCAGCACACACAGATACGCAGTATTTT.

CDR3 DNA sequence: TGTGCCAGCAGCCGCTTCGGCGGATCGCAAGAGACCCAGTACTTC. It codes for CASSRFGGSQETQYF. The V and J genes are TRBV6-6 and TRBJ2-5; D gene unclear. V dropped 6 bases and J dropped 2 bases, with 16 bases sitting between them. The CDR3 spans 15 residues. Germline V gene sequence: CDR1 MNHNY, CDR2 SVGAGI (reference sequence).

The table lists this clone with a count of one. V usage is TRBV29-1 and J usage is TRBJ1-2; the match to TRBD1 covers 8 bases. The CDR3 is 14 residues long. With 3 bases clipped from V and 4 bases from J, the junction kept 7 bases outside the gene matches. Germline loops: CDR1 SQVTM, CDR2 ANQGSEA. CDR3 sequence reads: CSVDGGTGGYGYTF. In nucleotides, the CDR3 is TGCAGCGTTGACGGAGGGACAGGCGGCTATGGCTACACCTTC. Looking up the rest from reference TRBV29-1 and TRBJ1-2 gives the full variable domain: SAVISQKPSRDICQRGTSLTIQCQVDSQVTMMFWYRQQPGQSLTLIATANQGSEATYESGFVIDKFPISRPNLTFSTLTVSNMSPEDSSIYLCSVDGGTGGYGYTFGSGTRLTVV.

A single count supports this clone. This rearrangement joins TRBV19 to TRBJ1-4, with TRBD1 matching 10 bases. Germline CDR1 reads LNHDA; CDR2 reads SQIVND (reference sequence). This CDR3 has 17 residues. V shed 5 bases, J shed 4 bases, and the junction held 10 bases outside the gene matches. The CDR3 spells CASSLPGQGRNNEKLFF. The CDR3 nucleotides read TGTGCCAGTAGTCTCCCGGGACAGGGGAGGAATAATGAAAAACTGTTTTTT. Full variable domain (outside the CDR3, taken from reference TRBV19 and TRBJ1-4): DGGITQSPKYLFRKEGQNVTLSCEQNLNHDAMYWYRQDPGQGLRLIYYSQIVNDFQKGDIAEGYSVSREKKESFPLTVTSAQKNPTAFYLCASSLPGQGRNNEKLFFGSGTQLSVL.

The genes are TRBV29-1 and TRBJ1-2; D unclear. V dropped 0 bases and J dropped 7 bases, with 6 bases sitting between them. Germline loops: CDR1 SQVTM, CDR2 ANQGSEA. CDR3 size: 11 residues. The CDR3 is CSVEDLRGYTF. For the CDR3, the DNA is TGCAGCGTTGAAGATCTCCGTGGCTACACCTTC.

The J gene is TRBJ1-1, the V gene TRBV5-1, with 8 bases fitting TRBD1. V was clipped by 4 bases and J by 7 bases; unmatched bases: 9. Germline lookup yields CDR1 SGHRS and CDR2 YFSETQ. The length of the CDR3 is 14 residues. CDR3 bases: TGCGCCAGCAGCGACCGGACAGGGATTGGTGAAGCTTTCTTT. This sequence encodes CASSDRTGIGEAFF.

This clone has only one observation. The V and J genes are TRBV7-2 and TRBJ2-4, with 7 bases matching TRBD2. The CDR3 totals 15 residues. Germline V lookup: CDR1 SGHTA, CDR2 FQGNSA. Germline trimming cut 2 bases from V and 9 bases from J; bases unmatched to any gene: 10. This CDR3 reads CASSLRSSGVLIQYF. The CDR3 DNA reads TGTGCCAGCAGCTTACGATCGAGCGGGGTGCTCATTCAGTACTTC.

This clone was counted only a few times. The chain employs TRBV5-5 and TRBJ1-6; D unclear. The CDR3 extends over 15 amino acids. Germline V gene sequence: CDR1 SGHKS, CDR2 YYEKEE (reference sequence). Trimming shortened V by 5 bases and J by 6 bases, and 15 bases separated the two germline ends. The CDR3 here is CASSPRAVLNSPLHF. CDR3 DNA: TGTGCCAGCAGTCCGAGAGCAGTTCTTAATTCACCCCTCCACTTT.

The chain employs TRBV4-2 and TRBJ2-3, with a tentative D call TRBD1 (6 bases). Trimming cost V 2 bases and J 1 base, with 10 bases left between them. Germline V gene sequence: CDR1 LGHNA, CDR2 YNFKEQ. The CDR3 length is 15 residues. The DNA of the CDR3 is TGTGCCAGCAGCCAACTAGAGGGGGGCACAGATACGCAGTATTTT. Translation: CASSQLEGGTDTQYF.

The rearrangement joins TRBV11-2 to TRBJ1-1; D is unresolved. CDR3 length: 13 amino acids. Germline assignment: CDR1 SGHAT and CDR2 FQNNGV. V lost 4 bases, J lost 1 base, and 7 bases lay in between. The CDR3 coding sequence is TGTGCCAGCAGCTACGGCGGGAACACTGAAGCTTTCTTT. The encoded protein is CASSYGGNTEAFF.

The genes are TRBV10-1 and TRBJ2-6; D gene ambiguous. With 5 bases removed from V and 5 bases from J, the gap between germline ends came to 19 bases. Germline V gene lookup returns CDR1 WNHNN and CDR2 SYGVQD (reference sequence). This CDR3 comprises 17 residues. The CDR3 loop reads CASSPTAAQSRANVLTF. CDR3 DNA: TGCGCCAGCAGTCCAACAGCCGCACAAAGTCGGGCCAACGTCCTGACTTTC.

The chain carries TRBV11-2 and TRBJ2-4; tentative D call: TRBD1 (6 bases). The germline V gene encodes CDR1 SGHAT and CDR2 FQNNGV. The CDR3 covers 14 residues. V gave up 1 base and J gave up 2 bases, with 6 bases separating them. The CDR3 loop reads CASSLGGPKNIQYF. As DNA, the CDR3 is TGTGCCAGCAGCTTAGGGGGGCCCAAAAACATTCAGTACTTC.